A single sample is the source of the 9 T cell receptor beta chains below, sequenced in a study of cytomegalovirus exposure and HLA in healthy donors. PCR amplification relied on 60 Vbeta primers (plus 13 Jbeta primers). Clones were sequenced by immunoSEQ multiplex PCR, and TCRdb holds only the in-frame ones, with some missing. The table has about 140,000 clones, roughly 79% seen once. Sequencing input: PBMCs. Source of these receptors: a middle-aged woman in good health and CMV-seronegative.

The rearrangement links TRBV19 to TRBJ2-2, with D possibly TRBD2 on 5 matching bases. Trimming shortened V by 3 bases and J by 7 bases, and 15 bases separated the two germline ends. Germline CDR1 and CDR2: LNHDA and SQIVND (reference sequence). The CDR3 runs to 15 residues. The CDR3 sequence: CASSIGIDHNGELFF. CDR3 nucleotides: TGTGCCAGTAGTATCGGGATTGACCATAACGGGGAGCTGTTTTTT.

The chain couples TRBV6-5 to TRBJ2-7; 7 bases fit TRBD1. From germline, CDR1 is MNHEY and CDR2 SVGAGI. This CDR3 region has 16 residues. V lost 2 bases and J lost 3; bases outside the gene matches: 10. CDR3 nucleotides: TGTGCCAGCAGTTACGCTCCCGGGACAGATTACTACGAGCAGTACTTC. Amino acid sequence: CASSYAPGTDYYEQYF.

The CDR3 DNA follows: TGTGCCAGCAGCGGACGGGACAGGGGGCCAGCCAAAAACATTCAGTACTTC. Protein product: CASSGRDRGPAKNIQYF. This rearrangement joins TRBV21-1 to TRBJ2-4; TRBD1 was called by the table and not checked on the DNA. TRBV21-1 is noted as a pseudogene. The CDR3 consists of 17 residues.

The chain joins TRBV29-1 to TRBJ2-1, with D unresolved. With 4 bases removed from V and 0 bases from J, the gap between germline ends came to 7 bases. CDR3 length: 13 residues. Germline V gene data show CDR1 as SQVTM and CDR2 as ANQGSEA. The CDR3 loop is CSVGYSSYNEQFF. The DNA for the CDR3 is TGCAGCGTTGGATACTCCTCCTACAATGAGCAGTTCTTC.

The rearrangement uses TRBV2 and TRBJ1-5; D might be TRBD1 (6 bases). CDR3 length: 18 amino acids. V lost 2 bases and J lost 0, with 17 bases in between. The V gene's germline CDR1 is SNHLY and CDR2 FYNNEI. DNA of the CDR3: TGTGCCAGCAGTGAAATCGCAGACAGGATTACTAGCAATCAGCCCCAGCATTTT. The encoded protein is CASSEIADRITSNQPQHF.

This clone was found a few times. Other DNA sequences within the sample encode an identical CDR3. The chain links TRBV10-3 to TRBJ1-1; the D gene is possibly TRBD1 (5 bases). V was shortened by 3 bases and J by 1 base, with 9 bases between the two germline ends. CDR3 length equals 14 residues. The germline CDR1 and CDR2 sequences are ENHRY and SYGVKD. The CDR3 spells CAISDPGGNTEAFF. CDR3 DNA sequence: TGTGCCATCAGTGACCCGGGGGGGAACACTGAAGCTTTCTTT.

The rearrangement uses TRBV4-1 and TRBJ1-1, with D possibly TRBD1 on 6 matching bases. CDR3 length: 16 residues. Trimming left V 5 bases short and J 4 bases short, with 20 bases between. Per germline, CDR1 MGHRA and CDR2 YSYEKL. The CDR3 loop reads CASSARDTESSTEAFF. The CDR3 nucleotides are TGCGCCAGCAGCGCCCGGGACACCGAGAGCAGCACTGAAGCTTTCTTT.

This sequence joins TRBV6-5 and TRBJ2-2; D unclear. Trimming stripped 0 bases from V and 1 base from J, with 6 bases between. Germline V gene sequence: CDR1 MNHEY, CDR2 SVGAGI. The CDR3 sequence is 15 residues long. CDR3 in amino acids: CASSYSAGNTGELFF. DNA for the CDR3: TGTGCCAGCAGTTACTCGGCAGGGAACACCGGGGAGCTGTTTTTT.

In DNA, the CDR3 is TGTGCCAGCAGCCACCGGACAATCCCGTATGGCTACACCTTC. Residues: CASSHRTIPYGYTF. This chain joins TRBV14 and TRBJ1-2, with D perhaps matching TRBD1 (5 bases). Looked up from germline, CDR1 is SGHDN and CDR2 is FVKESK. This CDR3 contains 14 residues. The V gene lost 3 bases and the J gene lost 5 bases, with 13 bases spanning the gap.